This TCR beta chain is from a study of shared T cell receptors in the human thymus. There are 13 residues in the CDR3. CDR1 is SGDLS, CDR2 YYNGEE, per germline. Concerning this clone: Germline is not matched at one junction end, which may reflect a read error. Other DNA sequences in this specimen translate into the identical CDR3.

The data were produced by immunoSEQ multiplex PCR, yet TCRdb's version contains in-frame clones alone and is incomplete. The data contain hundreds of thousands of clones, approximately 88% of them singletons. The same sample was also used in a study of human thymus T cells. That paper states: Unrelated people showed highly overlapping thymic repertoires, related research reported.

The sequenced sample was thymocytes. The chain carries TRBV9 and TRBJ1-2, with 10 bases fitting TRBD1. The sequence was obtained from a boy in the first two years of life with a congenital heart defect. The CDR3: CASSVGDRGGYTF. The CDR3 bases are TGCGCCAGCAGCGTTGGGGACAGGGGAGGCTACACCTTC.